Detailed here is one TCR beta chain. This entry is derived from a study of monozygotic twins with inflammatory bowel disease. Germline assignment: CDR1 MNHEY and CDR2 SVGAGI. CDR3 length: 12 residues. The UMIs contained a 6-nucleotide sample barcode. They were added by template switching during cDNA synthesis. TCRdb reworked the 5' RACE reads into one entry per CDR3 protein, no DNA. This sample contains just over 300,000 distinct CDR3 sequences. Material for sequencing was blood. The receptor's source is a human donor with ulcerative colitis or Crohn's disease, or a healthy co-twin of an affected twin (not recorded which). This chain connects TRBV6-5 to TRBJ2-7. This chain's CDR3 is CASRGTTYEQYF.